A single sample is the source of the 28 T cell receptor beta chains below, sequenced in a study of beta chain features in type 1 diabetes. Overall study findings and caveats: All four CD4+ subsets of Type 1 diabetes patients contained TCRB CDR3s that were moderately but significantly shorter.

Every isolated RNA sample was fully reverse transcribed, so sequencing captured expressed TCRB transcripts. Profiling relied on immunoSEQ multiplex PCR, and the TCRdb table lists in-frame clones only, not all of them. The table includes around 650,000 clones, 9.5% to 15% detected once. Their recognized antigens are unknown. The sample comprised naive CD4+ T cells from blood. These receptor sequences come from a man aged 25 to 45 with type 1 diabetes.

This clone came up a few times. CDR3 region: CASSSDTEAFF. CDR3 in DNA: TGTGCCAGCAGCTCCGACACTGAAGCTTTCTTT. The chain recombines TRBV9 with TRBJ1-1, with D uncertain. The CDR3 runs to 11 residues. Germline V gives CDR1 SGDLS, CDR2 YYNGEE. V was shortened by 4 bases and J by 3 bases, with 4 bases between the two germline ends.

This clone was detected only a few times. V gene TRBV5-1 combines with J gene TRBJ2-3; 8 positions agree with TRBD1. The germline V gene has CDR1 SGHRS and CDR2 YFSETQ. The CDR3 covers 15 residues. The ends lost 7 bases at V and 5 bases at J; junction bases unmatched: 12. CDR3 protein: CASSVGDRKGDTQYF. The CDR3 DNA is TGCGCCAGCTCTGTCGGGGACAGGAAGGGAGATACGCAGTATTTT.

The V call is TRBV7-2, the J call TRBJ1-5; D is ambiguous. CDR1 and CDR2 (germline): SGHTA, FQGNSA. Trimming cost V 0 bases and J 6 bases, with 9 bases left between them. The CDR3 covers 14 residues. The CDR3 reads CASSLAGRGQPQHF. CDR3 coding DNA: TGTGCCAGCAGCTTAGCCGGTCGAGGTCAGCCCCAGCATTTT.

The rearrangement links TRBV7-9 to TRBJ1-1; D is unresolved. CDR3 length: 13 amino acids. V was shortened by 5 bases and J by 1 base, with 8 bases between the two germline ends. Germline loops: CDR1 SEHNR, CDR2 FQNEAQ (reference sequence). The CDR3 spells CASSGDWNTEAFF. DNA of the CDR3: TGTGCCAGCAGCGGGGATTGGAACACTGAAGCTTTCTTT.

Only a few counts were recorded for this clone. The CDR3 sequence: CASSPRDGYTF. The DNA of the CDR3 is TGTGCCAGCAGTCCCCGGGATGGCTACACCTTC. This chain connects TRBV25-1 to TRBJ1-2; D is undetermined. V gave up 5 bases and J gave up 6 bases, with 7 bases separating them. Germline CDR1 MGHDK, CDR2 SYGVNS. This CDR3 region has 11 residues.

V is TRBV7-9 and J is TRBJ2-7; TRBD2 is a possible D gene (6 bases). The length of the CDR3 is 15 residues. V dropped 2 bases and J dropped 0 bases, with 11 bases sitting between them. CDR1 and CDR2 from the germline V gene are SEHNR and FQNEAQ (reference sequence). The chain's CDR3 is CASSLNAEGSYEQYF. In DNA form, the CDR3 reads TGTGCCAGCAGCTTAAACGCGGAGGGCTCCTACGAGCAGTACTTC.

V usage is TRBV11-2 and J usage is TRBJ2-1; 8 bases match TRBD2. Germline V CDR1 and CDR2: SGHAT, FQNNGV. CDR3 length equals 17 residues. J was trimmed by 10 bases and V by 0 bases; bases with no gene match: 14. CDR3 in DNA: TGTGCCAGCAGCTTAGATAGATCGGCTAGCGGGTGGAGAGAGCAGTTCTTC. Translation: CASSLDRSASGWREQFF. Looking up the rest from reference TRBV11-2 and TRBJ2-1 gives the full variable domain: EAGVAQSPRYKIIEKRQSVAFWCNPISGHATLYWYQQILGQGPKLLIQFQNNGVVDDSQLPKDRFSAERLKGVDSTLKIQPAKLEDSAVYLCASSLDRSASGWREQFFGPGTRLTVL.

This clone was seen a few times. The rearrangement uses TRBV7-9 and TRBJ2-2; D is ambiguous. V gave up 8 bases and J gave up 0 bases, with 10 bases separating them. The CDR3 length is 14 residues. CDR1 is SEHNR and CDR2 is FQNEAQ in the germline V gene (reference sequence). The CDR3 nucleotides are TGTGCCAGCCGTGAAGGCTCGAACACCGGGGAGCTGTTTTTT. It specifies CASREGSNTGELFF.

CDR3 residues: CATSIGGFGPQHF. For the CDR3, the DNA is TGTGCCACCAGCATTGGGGGATTTGGGCCCCAGCATTTT. The genes are TRBV15 and TRBJ1-5, with D possibly matching TRBD1 (5 bases). The CDR3 spans 13 residues. Germline lookup yields CDR1 LNHNV and CDR2 YYDKDF (reference sequence). V lost 4 bases and J lost 9, with 13 bases in between. Based on the CDR3 plus reference TRBV15 and TRBJ1-5, the full variable domain is DAMVIQNPRYQVTQFGKPVTLSCSQTLNHNVMYWYQQKSSQAPKLLFHYYDKDFNNEADTPDNFQSRRPNTSFCFLDIRSPGLGDTAMYLCATSIGGFGPQHFGDGTRLSIL.

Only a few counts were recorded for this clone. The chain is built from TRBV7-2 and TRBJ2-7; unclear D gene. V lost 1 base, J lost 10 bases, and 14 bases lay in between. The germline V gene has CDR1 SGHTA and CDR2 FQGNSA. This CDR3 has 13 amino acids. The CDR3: CASSLGGSPFQYF. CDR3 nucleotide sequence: TGTGCCAGCAGCTTAGGTGGGTCTCCGTTTCAGTACTTC.

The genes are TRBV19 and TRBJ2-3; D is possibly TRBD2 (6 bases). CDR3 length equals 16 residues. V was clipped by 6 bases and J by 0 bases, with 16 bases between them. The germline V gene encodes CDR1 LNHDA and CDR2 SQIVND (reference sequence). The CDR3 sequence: CASSTLDYQSTDTQYF. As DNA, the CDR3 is TGTGCCAGTAGCACTCTGGACTATCAAAGCACAGATACGCAGTATTTT.

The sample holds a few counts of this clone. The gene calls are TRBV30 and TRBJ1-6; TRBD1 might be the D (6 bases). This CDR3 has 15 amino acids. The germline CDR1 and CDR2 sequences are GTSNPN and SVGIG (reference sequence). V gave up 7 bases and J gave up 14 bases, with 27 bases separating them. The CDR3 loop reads CASRGAKGAFYSLHF. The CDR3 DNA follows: TGTGCCTCCCGGGGGGCGAAAGGAGCATTCTATTCCCTCCACTTT.

CDR3 loop: CASSLDLVSAEAFF. As DNA, the CDR3 is TGTGCCAGCAGCTTAGACCTGGTTAGTGCTGAAGCTTTCTTT. This chain joins TRBV7-9 and TRBJ1-1; D not certain. The V gene's germline CDR1 is SEHNR and CDR2 FQNEAQ (reference sequence). Trimming pared 1 base from V and 6 bases from J, leaving 12 bases between. CDR3 size: 14 residues.

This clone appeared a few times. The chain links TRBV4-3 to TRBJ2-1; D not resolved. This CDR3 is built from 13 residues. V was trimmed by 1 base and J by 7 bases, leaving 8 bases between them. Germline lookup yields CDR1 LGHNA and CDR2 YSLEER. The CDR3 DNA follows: TGCGCCAGCAGCCAAGGACTTCTGAATGAGCAGTTCTTC. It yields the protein CASSQGLLNEQFF.

CDR3 residues: CASSSSSYTGELFF. CDR3 sequence (DNA): TGTGCCAGCAGCTCCTCGAGTTACACCGGGGAGCTGTTTTTT. The J gene is TRBJ2-2, the V gene TRBV7-9; D unclear. Trimming stripped 4 bases from V and 3 bases from J, with 9 bases between. CDR1 SEHNR and CDR2 FQNEAQ come from the germline V gene (reference sequence). This CDR3 comprises 14 residues.

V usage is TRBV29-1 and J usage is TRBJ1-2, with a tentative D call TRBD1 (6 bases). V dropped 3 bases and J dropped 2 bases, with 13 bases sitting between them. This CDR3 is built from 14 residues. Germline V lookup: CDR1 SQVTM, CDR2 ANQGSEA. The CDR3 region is CSVDGQLQNYGYTF. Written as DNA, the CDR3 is TGCAGCGTTGACGGACAGCTTCAAAACTATGGCTACACCTTC.

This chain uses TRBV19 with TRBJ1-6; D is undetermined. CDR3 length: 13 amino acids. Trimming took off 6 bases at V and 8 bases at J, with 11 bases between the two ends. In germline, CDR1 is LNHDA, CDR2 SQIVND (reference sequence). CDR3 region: CASRMGTDSPLHF. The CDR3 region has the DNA TGTGCCAGTAGGATGGGCACGGATTCACCCCTCCACTTT.

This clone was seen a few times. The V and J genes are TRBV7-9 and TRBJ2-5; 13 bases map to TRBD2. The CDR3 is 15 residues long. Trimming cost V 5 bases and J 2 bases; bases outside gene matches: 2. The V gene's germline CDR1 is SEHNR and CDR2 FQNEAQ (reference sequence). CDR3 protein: CASSRGLAGQETQYF. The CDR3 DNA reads TGTGCCAGCAGCCGGGGACTAGCGGGACAAGAGACCCAGTACTTC.

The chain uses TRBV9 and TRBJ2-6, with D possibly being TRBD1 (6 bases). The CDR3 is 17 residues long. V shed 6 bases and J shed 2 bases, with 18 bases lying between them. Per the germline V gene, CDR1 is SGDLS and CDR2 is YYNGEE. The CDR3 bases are TGTGCCAGCACCATGCGCGGCACAGGGCCTGGGGCCAACGTCCTGACTTTC. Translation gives CASTMRGTGPGANVLTF.

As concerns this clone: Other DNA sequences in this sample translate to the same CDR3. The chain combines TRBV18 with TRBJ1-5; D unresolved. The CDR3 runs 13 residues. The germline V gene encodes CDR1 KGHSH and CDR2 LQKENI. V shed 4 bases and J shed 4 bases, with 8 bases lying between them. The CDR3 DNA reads TGTGCCAGCTCACGGGGAGAGAATCAGCCCCAGCATTTT. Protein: CASSRGENQPQHF.

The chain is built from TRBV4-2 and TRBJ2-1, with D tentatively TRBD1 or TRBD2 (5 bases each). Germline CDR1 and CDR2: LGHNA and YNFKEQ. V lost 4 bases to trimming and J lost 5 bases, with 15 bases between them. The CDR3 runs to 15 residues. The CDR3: CASSLGVRENNEQFF. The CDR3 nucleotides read TGTGCCAGCAGCCTGGGCGTCAGGGAGAACAATGAGCAGTTCTTC.

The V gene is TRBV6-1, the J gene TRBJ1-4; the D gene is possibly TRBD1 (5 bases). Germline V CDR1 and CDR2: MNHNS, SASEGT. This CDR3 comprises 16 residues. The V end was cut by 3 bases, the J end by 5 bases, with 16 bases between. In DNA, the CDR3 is TGTGCCAGCAGTGAGGTTATTACAGGAGGGAATGAAAAACTGTTTTTT. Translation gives CASSEVITGGNEKLFF.

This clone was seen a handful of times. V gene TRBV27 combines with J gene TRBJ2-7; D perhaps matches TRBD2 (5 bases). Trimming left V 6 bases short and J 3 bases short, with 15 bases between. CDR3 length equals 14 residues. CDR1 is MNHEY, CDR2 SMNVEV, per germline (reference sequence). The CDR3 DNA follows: TGTGCCAGCAGCAAGGTGGGAGATTACTACGAGCAGTACTTC. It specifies CASSKVGDYYEQYF.

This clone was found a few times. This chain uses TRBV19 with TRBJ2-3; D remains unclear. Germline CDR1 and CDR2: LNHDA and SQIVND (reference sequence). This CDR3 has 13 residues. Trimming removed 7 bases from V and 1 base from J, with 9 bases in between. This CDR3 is CASTPPGTDTQYF. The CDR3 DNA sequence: TGTGCCAGTACCCCACCGGGCACAGATACGCAGTATTTT.

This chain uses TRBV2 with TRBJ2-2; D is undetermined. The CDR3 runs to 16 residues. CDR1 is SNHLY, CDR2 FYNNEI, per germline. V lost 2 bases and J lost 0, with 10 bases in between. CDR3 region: CASSEMILSNTGELFF. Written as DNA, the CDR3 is TGTGCCAGCAGTGAAATGATACTATCGAACACCGGGGAGCTGTTTTTT.

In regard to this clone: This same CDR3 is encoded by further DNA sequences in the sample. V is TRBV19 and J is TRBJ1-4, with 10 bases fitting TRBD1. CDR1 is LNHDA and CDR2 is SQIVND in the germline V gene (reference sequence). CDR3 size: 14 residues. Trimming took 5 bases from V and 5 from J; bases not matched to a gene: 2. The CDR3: CASSPGQGNEKLFF. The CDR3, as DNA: TGTGCCAGTAGTCCGGGACAGGGGAATGAAAAACTGTTTTTT.

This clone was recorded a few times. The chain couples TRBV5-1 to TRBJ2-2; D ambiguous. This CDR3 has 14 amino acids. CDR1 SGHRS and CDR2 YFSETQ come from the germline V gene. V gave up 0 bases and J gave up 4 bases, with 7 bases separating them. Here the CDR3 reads CASSLVSLTGELFF. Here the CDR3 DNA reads TGCGCCAGCAGCTTGGTTAGTCTCACCGGGGAGCTGTTTTTT.

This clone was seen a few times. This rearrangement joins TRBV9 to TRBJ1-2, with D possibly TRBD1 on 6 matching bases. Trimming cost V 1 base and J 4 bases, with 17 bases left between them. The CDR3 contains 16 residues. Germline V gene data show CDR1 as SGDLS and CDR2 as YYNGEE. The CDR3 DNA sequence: TGTGCCAGCAGCGTAAACAGGGTCGGGGAGAGCTATGGCTACACCTTC. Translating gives CASSVNRVGESYGYTF.